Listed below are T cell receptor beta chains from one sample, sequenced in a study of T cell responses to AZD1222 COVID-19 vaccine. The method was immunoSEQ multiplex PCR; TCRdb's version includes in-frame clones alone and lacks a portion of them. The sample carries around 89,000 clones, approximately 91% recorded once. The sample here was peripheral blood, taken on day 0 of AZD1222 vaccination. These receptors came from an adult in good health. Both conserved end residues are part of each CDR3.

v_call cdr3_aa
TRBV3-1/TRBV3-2 CASSQEPIWTEAFF
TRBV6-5 CAARPTGGTDTQYF
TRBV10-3 CAIRTGQGENTEAFF
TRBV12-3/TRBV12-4 CASSGTGIGGYTF
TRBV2 CASRDRRAEAFF
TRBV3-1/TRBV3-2 CASSQLTGGGSPLHF
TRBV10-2 CASTGRSGAEAFF
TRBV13 CASRRTGGIYEQYF
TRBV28 CASSLEGQTRDTQYF
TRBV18 CASSRSDRGNEKLFF
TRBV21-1 CASSKKGQGAILVGANVLTF
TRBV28 CASSLSRGEGYTF
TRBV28 CASSRTRDRAIVGLFF
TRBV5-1 CASSSTGQGGYEQFF
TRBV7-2 CASSLLSQGGSPLHF
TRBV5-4 CASSLKTGVNNEQFF
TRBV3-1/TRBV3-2 CASSQVRGLDKDTQYF
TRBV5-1 CASSLELTENTGELFF
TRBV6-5 CASGRGDSNQPQHF
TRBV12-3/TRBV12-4 CASSSGQTLEQYF
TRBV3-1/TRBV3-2 CASSPGWDSGNTIYF
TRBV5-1 CASSEGQTYSPLHF
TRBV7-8 CASSLYRVKNTEAFF
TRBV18 CASSPPGTLVNYGYTF
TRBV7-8 CASSLDLGAGGYTF
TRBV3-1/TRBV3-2 CASSPANSPLHF
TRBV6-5 CASIRDTANTGELFF
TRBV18 CASSPTPGQSSGNTIYF
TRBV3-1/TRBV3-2 CASSQDGHTGELFF
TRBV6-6 CASSPDNTRNTIYF
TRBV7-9 CASSLLVGASTDTQYF
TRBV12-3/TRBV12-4 CASRRNNQETQYF
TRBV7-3 CASSSSGTVGRYGYTF
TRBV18 CASSPQEQDGYTF
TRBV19 CASSIDGSPGTLGDEQFF
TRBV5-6 CASSLAGDQPQHF